Only one count was recorded for the clone carrying this T cell receptor beta chain. This may come from a read error, since a much larger clone is one base off. The data belong to a study of immune characterization of retroperitoneal liposarcoma. CDR1 WNHNN and CDR2 SYGVQD come from the germline V gene (reference sequence). The CDR3 has 14 residues. MiXCR, applied by TCRdb to the PCR reads, yields one record per CDR3 protein. The sample shows approximately 11,000 distinct CDR3 sequences, over 20% of them seen only once. This sequence originates from a female donor with retroperitoneal liposarcoma. The gene calls are TRBV10-1 and TRBJ2-1; tentatively, D is TRBD2 (5 bases). The last part of the DNA fits TRBJ2-7 better; the J call may be wrong. Input material: blood. The CDR3 DNA sequence: TGCGCCAGCAGTGAGTCAGCGGATATCTACGAGCAGTACTTC. This codes for CASSESADIYEQYF.